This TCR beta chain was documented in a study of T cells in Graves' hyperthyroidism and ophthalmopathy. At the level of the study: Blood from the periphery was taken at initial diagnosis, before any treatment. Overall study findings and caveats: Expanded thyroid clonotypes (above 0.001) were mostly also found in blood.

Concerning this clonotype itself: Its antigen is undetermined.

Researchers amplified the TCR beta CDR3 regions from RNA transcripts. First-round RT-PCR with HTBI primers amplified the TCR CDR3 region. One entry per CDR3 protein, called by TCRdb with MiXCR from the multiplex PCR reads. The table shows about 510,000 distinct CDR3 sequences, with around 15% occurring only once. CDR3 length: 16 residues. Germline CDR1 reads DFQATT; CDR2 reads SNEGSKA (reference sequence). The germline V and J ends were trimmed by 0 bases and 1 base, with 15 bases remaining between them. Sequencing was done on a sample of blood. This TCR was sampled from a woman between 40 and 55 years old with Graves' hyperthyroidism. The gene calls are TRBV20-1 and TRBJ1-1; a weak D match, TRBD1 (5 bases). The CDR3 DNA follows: TGCAGTGCTAGAGATCGACCCGGGGGGAAGAACACTGAAGCTTTCTTT. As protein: CSARDRPGGKNTEAFF.